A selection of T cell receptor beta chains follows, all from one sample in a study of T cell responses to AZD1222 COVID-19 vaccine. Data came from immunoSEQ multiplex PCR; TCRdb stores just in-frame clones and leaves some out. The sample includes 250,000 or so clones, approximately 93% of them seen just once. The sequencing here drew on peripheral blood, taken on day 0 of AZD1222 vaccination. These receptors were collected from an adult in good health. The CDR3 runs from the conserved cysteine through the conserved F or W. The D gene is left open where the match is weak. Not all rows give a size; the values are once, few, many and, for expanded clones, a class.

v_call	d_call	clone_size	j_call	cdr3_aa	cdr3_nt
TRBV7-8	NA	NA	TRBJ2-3	CASSLSEGPSTDTQYF	TGTGCCAGCAGCTTATCGGAGGGACCGAGCACAGATACGCAGTATTTT
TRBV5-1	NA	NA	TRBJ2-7	CASSLASGWGDEQYF	TGCGCCAGCAGCTTGGCGTCAGGGTGGGGCGACGAGCAGTACTTC
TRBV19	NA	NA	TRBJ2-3	CASSIGGIFTDTQYF	TGTGCCAGTAGTATAGGAGGGATTTTCACAGATACGCAGTATTTT
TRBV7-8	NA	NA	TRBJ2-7	CASSLRRGVGYEQYF	TGTGCCAGCAGCCTCAGGCGCGGGGTAGGGTACGAGCAGTACTTC
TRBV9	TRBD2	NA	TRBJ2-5	CASGGLAGEETQYF	TGTGCCAGCGGCGGGCTAGCGGGAGAAGAGACCCAGTACTTC
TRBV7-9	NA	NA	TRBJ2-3	CASSLGGPRDTQYF	TGTGCCAGCAGCTTAGGAGGGCCAAGAGATACGCAGTATTTT
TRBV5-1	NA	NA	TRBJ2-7	CASSLGDGDYEQYF	TGCGCCAGCAGCTTGGGGGACGGAGACTACGAGCAGTACTTC
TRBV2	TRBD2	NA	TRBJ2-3	CASNLLAGRTDTQYF	TGTGCCAGCAATCTACTAGCGGGACGCACAGATACGCAGTATTTT
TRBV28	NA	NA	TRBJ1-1	CASREGLMNTEAFF	TGTGCCAGCAGGGAGGGGCTAATGAACACTGAAGCTTTCTTT
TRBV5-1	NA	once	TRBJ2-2	CASSPGTVNTGELFF	TGCGCCAGCAGTCCCGGGACCGTGAACACCGGGGAGCTGTTTTTT
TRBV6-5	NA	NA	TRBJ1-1	CASSYPGASEAFF	TGTGCCAGCAGTTACCCGGGGGCATCTGAAGCTTTCTTT
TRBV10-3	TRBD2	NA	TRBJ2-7	CAIKRDYQPPYEQYF	TGTGCCATCAAAAGGGACTACCAACCACCCTACGAGCAGTACTTC
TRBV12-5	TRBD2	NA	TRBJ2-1	CASGLGLAGGLNEQFF	TGTGCTAGTGGTTTGGGACTAGCGGGAGGGTTGAATGAGCAGTTCTTC
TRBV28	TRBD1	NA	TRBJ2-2	CASSPGQVNTGELFF	TGTGCCAGCAGTCCCGGACAGGTTAACACCGGGGAGCTGTTTTTT
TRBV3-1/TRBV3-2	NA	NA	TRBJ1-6	CASSPHRANSPLHF	TGTGCCAGCAGCCCCCACAGGGCTAATTCACCCCTCCACTTT
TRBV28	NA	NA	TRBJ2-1	CASRPLLGRGGNEQFF	TGTGCCAGCAGACCTCTCCTAGGAAGGGGGGGCAATGAGCAGTTCTTC
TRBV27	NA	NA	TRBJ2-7	CASGPTGGEYF	TGTGCCAGCGGCCCTACCGGGGGCGAGTACTTC
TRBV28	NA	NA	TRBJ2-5	CASTEGGSQETQYF	TGTGCCAGCACCGAGGGGGGCAGTCAAGAGACCCAGTACTTC
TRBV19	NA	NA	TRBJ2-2	CASSIGRGVNGELFF	TGTGCCAGTAGTATAGGTCGCGGGGTTAACGGGGAGCTGTTTTTT
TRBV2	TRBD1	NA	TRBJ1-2	CASTLLGTVFGYGYTF	TGTGCCAGCACCCTGCTTGGGACAGTTTTTGGCTATGGCTACACCTTC
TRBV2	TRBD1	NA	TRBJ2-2	CASSWGQGPNTGELFF	TGTGCCAGCAGTTGGGGACAGGGGCCGAACACCGGGGAGCTGTTTTTT
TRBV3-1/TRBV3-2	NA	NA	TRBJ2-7	CASSLRVSRSSYEQYF	TGTGCCAGCAGCTTACGGGTAAGCAGAAGCTCCTACGAGCAGTACTTC
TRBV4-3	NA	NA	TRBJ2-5	CASSQAHTTETQYF	TGCGCCAGCAGCCAGGCTCATACCACGGAGACCCAGTACTTC
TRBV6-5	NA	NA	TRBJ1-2	CASSYSSDGYGYTF	TGTGCCAGCAGTTACTCGAGTGACGGCTATGGCTACACCTTC
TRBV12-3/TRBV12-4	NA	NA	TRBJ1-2	CASSPTARRGYTF	TGTGCCAGCAGTCCGACAGCCCGGCGGGGCTACACCTTC
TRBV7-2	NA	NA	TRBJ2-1	CASRWTAYNEQFF	TGTGCCAGCAGGTGGACAGCCTACAATGAGCAGTTCTTC
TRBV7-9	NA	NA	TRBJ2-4	CASSGDTLAKNIQYF	TGTGCCAGCAGCGGGGACACCCTAGCCAAAAACATTCAGTACTTC
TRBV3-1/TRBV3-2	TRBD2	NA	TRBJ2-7	CASSPKQRGGRYEQYF	TGTGCCAGCAGCCCAAAACAGCGGGGGGGCCGGTACGAGCAGTACTTC
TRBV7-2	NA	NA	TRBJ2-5	CASSLQGSQETQYF	TGTGCCAGCAGCTTGCAGGGTTCGCAGGAGACCCAGTACTTC
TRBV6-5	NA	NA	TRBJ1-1	CASSPRTGGGAFF	TGTGCCAGCAGTCCTCGAACGGGCGGAGGGGCTTTCTTT
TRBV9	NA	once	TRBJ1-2	CASSSTVNYGYTF	TGTGCCAGCAGCTCGACAGTTAATTATGGCTACACCTTC
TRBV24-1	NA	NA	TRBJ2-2	CATSEAGSTGELFF	TGTGCCACCAGTGAGGCAGGTTCCACCGGGGAGCTGTTTTTT
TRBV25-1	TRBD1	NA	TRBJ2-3	CASGSTGVADTQYF	TGTGCCAGCGGGTCGACAGGGGTGGCAGATACGCAGTATTTT
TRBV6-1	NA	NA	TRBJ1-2	CASSEEQGSGYTF	TGTGCCAGCAGTGAAGAACAGGGTTCTGGCTACACCTTC
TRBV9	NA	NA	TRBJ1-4	CATRYYCRDRGLWNEKLFF	NA
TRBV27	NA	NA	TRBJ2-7	CASSLKGQLNYEQYF	TGTGCCAGCAGCCTCAAAGGACAGCTAAACTACGAGCAGTACTTC
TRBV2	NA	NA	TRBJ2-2	CASSRGSANTGELFF	TGTGCCAGCAGTCGAGGTTCCGCGAACACCGGGGAGCTGTTTTTT
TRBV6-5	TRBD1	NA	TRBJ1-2	CASSYSAGGYGYTF	TGTGCCAGCAGTTACTCGGCAGGGGGTTATGGCTACACCTTC
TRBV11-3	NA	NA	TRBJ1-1	CASSLRQSTEAFF	TGTGCCAGCAGCCTCCGACAGAGCACTGAAGCTTTCTTT
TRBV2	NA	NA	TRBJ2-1	CASNIAPRTYNEQFF	TGTGCCAGCAACATCGCGCCCAGGACCTACAATGAGCAGTTCTTC
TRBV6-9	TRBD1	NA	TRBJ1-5	CAPVPGQAERGNQPQHF	TGTGCCCCCGTTCCGGGACAGGCGGAGAGGGGCAATCAGCCCCAGCATTTT
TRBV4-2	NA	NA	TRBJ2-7	CASSFNRESSYEQYF	TGTGCCAGCAGCTTTAACAGGGAGAGCTCCTACGAGCAGTACTTC
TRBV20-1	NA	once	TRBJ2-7	CSARENYEQYF	TGCAGTGCTAGAGAAAACTACGAGCAGTACTTC
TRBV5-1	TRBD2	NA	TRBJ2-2	CASSLGGRNTGELFF	TGCGCCAGCAGCTTGGGCGGGAGAAACACCGGGGAGCTGTTTTTT
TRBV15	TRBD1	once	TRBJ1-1	CATSWGQMNTEAFF	TGTGCCACCAGCTGGGGACAGATGAACACTGAAGCTTTCTTT
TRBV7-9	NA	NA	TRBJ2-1	CASSFRAGAGNEQFF	TGTGCCAGCAGCTTTCGGGCAGGGGCTGGCAATGAGCAGTTCTTC
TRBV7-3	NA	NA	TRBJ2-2	CATAPGRNTGELFF	TGTGCCACTGCACCGGGACGCAACACCGGGGAGCTGTTTTTT
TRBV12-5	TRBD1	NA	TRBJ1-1	CASGYTGTGVLNTEAFF	TGTGCTAGTGGTTATACCGGGACAGGGGTCCTGAACACTGAAGCTTTCTTT
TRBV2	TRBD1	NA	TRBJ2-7	CASSEQGVSYEQYF	TGTGCCAGCAGTGAACAGGGGGTATCCTACGAGCAGTACTTC
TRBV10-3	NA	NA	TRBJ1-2	CAISEPRGALAPERGYTF	TGTGCCATCAGTGAGCCGAGGGGAGCCCTGGCCCCCGAGAGAGGATACACCTTC
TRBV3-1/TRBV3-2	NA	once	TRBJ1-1	CASSRLGDTEAFF	TGTGCCAGCAGCCGGTTGGGGGACACTGAAGCTTTCTTT
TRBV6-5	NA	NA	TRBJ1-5	CASSSGHNQPQHF	TGTGCCAGCTCTTCAGGGCACAATCAGCCCCAGCATTTT
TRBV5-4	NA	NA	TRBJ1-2	CASSHRIEANYGYTF	TGTGCCAGCAGCCACAGAATAGAAGCTAACTATGGCTACACCTTC
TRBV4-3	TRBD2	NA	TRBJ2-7	CASSQGSGGGYEQYF	TGCGCCAGCAGCCAAGGGTCGGGGGGTGGCTACGAGCAGTACTTC
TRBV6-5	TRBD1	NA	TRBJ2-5	CASSSPGDRGRETQYF	TGTGCCAGCAGTTCCCCCGGGGACAGGGGGCGGGAGACCCAGTACTTC
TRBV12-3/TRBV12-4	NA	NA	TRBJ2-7	CASSLRLAYEQYF	TGTGCCAGCAGTTTACGTCTAGCCTACGAGCAGTACTTC
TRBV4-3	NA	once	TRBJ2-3	CASSQEALAGEQYF	TGCGCCAGCAGCCAAGAGGCCCTTGCTGGGGAGCAGTATTTT
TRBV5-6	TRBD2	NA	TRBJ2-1	CASSGGTSGRSSYNEQFF	TGTGCCAGCAGCGGGGGGACTAGCGGGAGGAGCTCCTACAATGAGCAGTTCTTC
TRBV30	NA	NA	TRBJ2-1	CAWQTLNEQFF	TGTGCCTGGCAGACTCTCAATGAGCAGTTCTTC